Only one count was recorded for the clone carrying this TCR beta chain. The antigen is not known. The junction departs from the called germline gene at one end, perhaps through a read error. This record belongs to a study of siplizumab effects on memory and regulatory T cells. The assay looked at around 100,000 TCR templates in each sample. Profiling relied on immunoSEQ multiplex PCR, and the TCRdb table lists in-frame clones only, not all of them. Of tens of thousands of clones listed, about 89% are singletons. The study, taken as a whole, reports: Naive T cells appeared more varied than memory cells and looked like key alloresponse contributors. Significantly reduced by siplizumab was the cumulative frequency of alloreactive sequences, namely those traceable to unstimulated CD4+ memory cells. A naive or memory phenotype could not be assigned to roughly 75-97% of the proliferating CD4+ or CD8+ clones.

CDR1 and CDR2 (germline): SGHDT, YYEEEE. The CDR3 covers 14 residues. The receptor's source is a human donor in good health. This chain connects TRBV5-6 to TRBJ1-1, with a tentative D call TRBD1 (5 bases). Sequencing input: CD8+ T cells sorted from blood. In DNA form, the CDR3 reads TGTACCAGCAGCTTGGAGGGGCTGAACACTGAAGCTTTCTTT. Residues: CTSSLEGLNTEAFF.